This T cell receptor (beta chain) derives from a study of tumor T cells in aggressive B-cell lymphoma. TCRdb keeps only in-frame clones here, not all; method: immunoSEQ multiplex PCR. The sample consists of around 2,500 clones, 85% of them appearing once. In germline, CDR1 is LNHDA, CDR2 SQIVND (reference sequence). CDR3 length equals 16 residues. V was trimmed by 5 bases and J by 3 bases, leaving 17 bases between them. The chain uses TRBV19 and TRBJ1-5; D gene uncertain. The TCR comes from an adult with diffuse large B cell lymphoma. Sequencing was carried out using tumor tissue. The CDR3 here is CASSPRMSNVNQPQHF. The CDR3 coding sequence is TGTGCCAGTAGTCCCAGAATGTCGAATGTCAATCAGCCCCAGCATTTT.